This is a list of T cell receptor beta chains from one sample in a study of response to subunit inactivated influenza vaccine. Each CDR3 protein is one row after TCRdb ran MiXCR on the RT-PCR reads. The sample holds 150,000 to 200,000 distinct CDR3 sequences, under 13% seen once. The specimen was non-naive T cells sorted from PBMCs, collected 45 days after vaccination. The source is a man aged 50 to 60 who received an inactivated influenza vaccine. Both conserved end residues are part of each CDR3. Fields, in order: clone size, J gene, V gene, CDR3 length, D gene, CDR3 DNA, CDR3 protein. A D gene is named only where the DNA matches it firmly. Size tells how often a clone was seen (once, few, many) or the class of an expanded clone, and some rows leave it out.

>many|TRBJ2-7|TRBV24-1|17|TRBD2
TGTGCCACCAGCCCCGGAGCGGGGGGTCCAGAATCCTACGAGCAGTACTTC
CATSPGAGGPESYEQYF
>many|TRBJ2-7|TRBV6-2/TRBV6-3|20|TRBD2
TGTGCCAGCAGTTACCCGGGAAGACTAGCGGGGGGCCGTTTCTCCTACGAGCAGTACTTC
CASSYPGRLAGGRFSYEQYF
>few|TRBJ2-1|TRBV28|17|TRBD2
TGTGCCAGCAGTTCCCTAGGCGGGACTAGCGGGGATAATGAGCAGTTCTTC
CASSSLGGTSGDNEQFF
>few|TRBJ1-1|TRBV6-5|14|.
TGTGCCAGCAGTTACTCGTCCCAAGAATTTGAAGCTTTCTTT
CASSYSSQEFEAFF
>few|TRBJ1-2|TRBV28|14|.
TGTGCCAGCAGCCTAGAACCGGGACTTCCTGGCTACACCTTC
CASSLEPGLPGYTF
>few|TRBJ1-5|TRBV20-1|14|.
TGCAGTGCTAGCAAGCCAGGGGGCAATCAGCCCCAGCATTTT
CSASKPGGNQPQHF
>many|TRBJ2-2|TRBV20-1|15|.
TGCAGTGCTACGGACGGGGGGCCGAACACCGGGGAGCTGTTTTTT
CSATDGGPNTGELFF
>few|TRBJ1-1|TRBV29-1|14|.
TGCAGCGTTGAAGTGGGGACACTGAACACTGAAGCTTTCTTT
CSVEVGTLNTEAFF
>many|TRBJ2-2|TRBV4-3|16|.
TGCGCCAGCAGCCAAGCGGTCTGGACGAACACCGGGGAGCTGTTTTTT
CASSQAVWTNTGELFF
>many|TRBJ1-5|TRBV7-2|15|.
TGTGCCAGCAGCTTAGTAGGGGCGGGACACCAGCCCCAGCATTTT
CASSLVGAGHQPQHF
>many|TRBJ2-7|TRBV27|15|TRBD2
TGTGCCAGCAGTTTTAGGGCTAGCGGTTTCTACGAGCAGTACTTC
CASSFRASGFYEQYF
>few|TRBJ1-1|TRBV7-9|16|TRBD1
TGTGCCAGCAGCTTAGGGACAGGGGTTAGGAACACTGAAGCTTTCTTT
CASSLGTGVRNTEAFF
>.|TRBJ2-5|TRBV9|15|.
TGTGCCAGCAGCGTAGGTCCCAGCATCCAAGAGACCCAGTACTTC
CASSVGPSIQETQYF
>few|TRBJ2-3|TRBV5-4|15|TRBD2
TGTGCCAGCAGCCTGGCCCTAGCGGGGACAGATACGCAGTATTTT
CASSLALAGTDTQYF
>.|TRBJ2-3|TRBV5-1|14|.
TGCGCCAGCAGAGGGGGGCCCCACACAGATATGCAGTATTTT
CASRGGPHTDMQYF
>.|TRBJ1-1|TRBV12-3/TRBV12-4|14|.
TGTGCCAGCAGCCCCGACACCGGTGGCAATGAAGCTTTCTTT
CASSPDTGGNEAFF
>many|TRBJ1-1|TRBV20-1|15|.
TGCAGTGCTAATTCCCCAGGGCGTCCCGGAGAAGGAGCTTTCTTT
CSANSPGRPGEGAFF
>many|TRBJ1-1|TRBV20-1|13|.
TGCAGTGCCACTGACAGCCTTGGGGCTGAAGCTTTCTTT
CSATDSLGAEAFF
>.|TRBJ2-3|TRBV4-2|12|.
TGTGCCAGCAGCCAAGCAGCAGATACGCAGTATTTT
CASSQAADTQYF
>many|TRBJ2-3|TRBV12-3/TRBV12-4|13|.
TGTGCCAGCAGTAGACAGCGTTGGGATACGCAGTATTTT
CASSRQRWDTQYF
>.|TRBJ1-6|TRBV6-1|14|.
TGTGCCAGCAGGGCCGGGCCATATAATTCACCCCTCCACTTT
CASRAGPYNSPLHF
>many|TRBJ2-1|TRBV20-1|15|TRBD2
TGCAGTGCTAGATCGGGACTAGCGGTCTACAATGAGCAGTTCTTC
CSARSGLAVYNEQFF
>.|TRBJ2-5|TRBV5-1|13|.
TGCGCCAGCAGCTCGTATGGAACGGAGACCCAGTACTTC
CASSSYGTETQYF
>few|TRBJ2-1|TRBV7-6|15|TRBD1
TGTGCCAGCAGCCAACCGGGACAGAAGTACAATGAGCAGTTCTTC
CASSQPGQKYNEQFF
>many|TRBJ2-2|TRBV7-9|12|.
TGTGCCAGCATGGCGGACACCGGGGAGCTGTTTTTT
CASMADTGELFF
>many|TRBJ2-7|TRBV5-1|12|.
TGCGCCAGCAGCTTGGATGGGGCCGAGCAGTACTTC
CASSLDGAEQYF
>many|TRBJ2-3|TRBV20-1|14|TRBD2
TGCAGTGCGCATGGACTAGGCAGCACAGATACGCAGTATTTT
CSAHGLGSTDTQYF
>.|TRBJ2-7|TRBV15|15|TRBD1
TGTGCCACCAGCAGCCGGACAGGGGGTTTGTACGAGCAGTACTTC
CATSSRTGGLYEQYF
>few|TRBJ1-3|TRBV20-1|16|.
TGCAGTGCTAGTGACCGGGGCCAAGGGTTCGGGGACACCATATATTTT
CSASDRGQGFGDTIYF
>.|TRBJ1-1|TRBV28|15|.
TGTGCCAGCAGTTTGCTCGATGAGGGGAACACTGAAGCTTTCTTT
CASSLLDEGNTEAFF